The present T cell receptor beta chain was sequenced within a study of CD8+ T cells in alopecia areata. Overall study results and limits: Clonality exceeded that of normal scalp in lesional scalp, most notably in alopecia totalis/universalis. Scalp clonality, together with expanded CD8+ clones among the top 100, fell significantly with tofacitinib.

Reverse transcribed after extraction, RNA yielded cDNA as the sequencing template. Produced via immunoSEQ multiplex PCR; TCRdb's table is partial and in-frame only. Of about 210,000 clones listed, roughly 64% were seen once; the top ten hold more than 3.5%. On this clone itself: Its antigen is currently unknown. At the DNA level, this CDR3 is encoded by other sequences in the same sample as well.

This CDR3 contains 13 residues. The V gene's germline CDR1 is SQVTM and CDR2 ANQGSEA. V was shortened by 3 bases and J by 0 bases, with 8 bases between the two germline ends. Documented treatment: oral pan-JAK inhibitor, 5-10 mg twice daily. The gene calls are TRBV29-1 and TRBJ1-1, with D maybe TRBD1 (5 bases). This TCR came from a human donor with alopecia areata. The input for sequencing was CD4+ T cells sorted from blood, taken at week 4, from a patient treated with tofacitinib. CDR3: CSVEGRMNTEAFF. DNA for the CDR3: TGCAGCGTTGAGGGACGGATGAACACTGAAGCTTTCTTT.